The clone carrying this TCR beta chain has just one count. This sample was taken from a study of cytomegalovirus exposure and HLA in healthy donors. The table came from immunoSEQ multiplex PCR; TCRdb's copy has only in-frame clones and leaves some out. The sample has 250,000 or so clones, around nine tenths seen once; the top ten hold about 2.8%. The CDR3 contains 13 residues. The V end was cut by 4 bases, the J end by 5 bases, with 9 bases between. Germline V gene lookup returns CDR1 SNHLY and CDR2 FYNNEI. This receptor was obtained from a man aged 18 to 35 in good health and CMV-seronegative. Material for sequencing was PBMCs. This chain links TRBV2 with TRBJ2-1; unclear D gene. The CDR3 sequence is CASSGEIDNEQFF. In nucleotides, the CDR3 is TGTGCCAGCAGTGGCGAGATTGACAATGAGCAGTTCTTC.